A selection of T cell receptor beta chains follows, all from one sample in a study of T cell repertoires in cytomegalovirus infection. TCRdb called the reads again in MiXCR, with one record for every CDR3 protein. The profile shows approximately 500,000 distinct CDR3 sequences, around 11% of them singletons. The sample comprised PBMCs. These receptors all stem from a human donor in good health (CMV status not recorded). Some clones in this sample may be carry-over from other donors' samples. Each CDR3 is given with its conserved first and last residue. The order of the fields is CDR3 DNA, CDR3 protein, V gene, J gene, clone size, D gene. D genes are given only for firm matches. Clone size is given for some rows only: seen once, a few or many times, or a class if the clone is expanded.

TGTGCCAGTAGTATCCAACGGGACAGCTACGAGCAGTACTTC,CASSIQRDSYEQYF,TRBV19,TRBJ2-7,many,TRBD1
TGTGCCAGCGGGGATTATGAGCAGTTCTTC,CASGDYEQFF,TRBV5-5,TRBJ2-1,once,-
TGTGCCAGCAGCCCGACATGGGGAGATAGCAATCAGCCCCAGCATTTT,CASSPTWGDSNQPQHF,TRBV4-2,TRBJ1-5,many,-
TGTGCCAGCAGTTTACGGACAGGGGGCGGCGGGCAAGAGACCCAGTACTTC,CASSLRTGGGGQETQYF,TRBV27,TRBJ2-5,many,TRBD1
TGTGCCAGCAGCCCCCGTTCGTACGGGGAGCTGTTTTTT,CASSPRSYGELFF,TRBV11-2,TRBJ2-2,many,-
TGTGCCAGTAGTCTTAGCGGAGTTGATACGCAGTATTTT,CASSLSGVDTQYF,TRBV19,TRBJ2-3,-,-
TGTGCCAGCAGCGGGAGGGCCTCAGGCGGCGAGCAGTACTTC,CASSGRASGGEQYF,TRBV9,TRBJ2-7,few,-
TGTGCCAGCAGCTTAGACCTCCTAGCGGCAAACTTC,CASSLDLLAANF,TRBV7-2,TRBJ2-7,many,TRBD2
TGTGCCAGCAGCACCCGGACAAAATATGGCTACACCTTC,CASSTRTKYGYTF,TRBV7-2,TRBJ1-2,once,-
TGTGCCAGCAGTCGACTCGACTACGAGCAGTACTTC,CASSRLDYEQYF,TRBV28,TRBJ2-7,many,-
TGTGCCAGCAGCCCCGACTTTGAGACGCAGTATTTT,CASSPDFETQYF,TRBV7-9,TRBJ2-3,many,-
TGTGCCAGCCCCCCGGGGGCGGGCAATGAGCAGTTCTTC,CASPPGAGNEQFF,TRBV6-1,TRBJ2-1,many,-
TGCGCCAGCAGCCAATTTTCCGAAGTCTCCTACGAGCAGTACTTC,CASSQFSEVSYEQYF,TRBV4-1,TRBJ2-7,many,-
TGTGCCAGCAGTTACGACAGGGCTGCTCAGGGCCCCCAGCATTTT,CASSYDRAAQGPQHF,TRBV12-3/TRBV12-4,TRBJ1-5,many,TRBD1
TGCGCCAGCAGTGAGTCTGGCAGGGTGTACGAGCAGTACTTC,CASSESGRVYEQYF,TRBV10-2,TRBJ2-7,many,-
TGTGCCAGCAGACGGGGACAGGGGGCGTTTGGGCAGTTCTTC,CASRRGQGAFGQFF,TRBV27,TRBJ2-1,many,TRBD1
TGTGCCAGCAGCCAAGGGTCGACTTATGGCTACACCTTC,CASSQGSTYGYTF,TRBV7-9,TRBJ1-2,many,-
TGTGCCAGCAGTTTTAGATCTGGGGAGCGACAGAGCAATCAGCCCCAGCATTTT,CASSFRSGERQSNQPQHF,TRBV12-3/TRBV12-4,TRBJ1-5,many,-
TGCAGTGCTAGAGGGGAGGCGGCAGCTGGAAACACCATATATTTT,CSARGEAAAGNTIYF,TRBV20-1,TRBJ1-3,-,-
TGTGCCACCAGTGATTTGGTGGGTCAGCCCCAGCATTTT,CATSDLVGQPQHF,TRBV24-1,TRBJ1-5,-,-
TGTGCCAGCTCACCACCGACTAGCGGGAGGAGAAATAAGCAGTTCTTC,CASSPPTSGRRNKQFF,TRBV18,TRBJ2-1,once,TRBD2
TGTGCCAGCAGTTTATTCCAGGGATACAATCAGCCCCAGCATTTT,CASSLFQGYNQPQHF,TRBV27,TRBJ1-5,many,-
TGTGCCAGCAGTCTCGGACAGGGAGGAGCTTTCTTT,CASSLGQGGAFF,TRBV12-3/TRBV12-4,TRBJ1-1,few,TRBD1
TGTGCCAGCAGTTACTCGAACACTGGAAACACCATATATTTT,CASSYSNTGNTIYF,TRBV6-5,TRBJ1-3,many,-
TGTGCCAGCAGCTTAGGAGGAGGGACTAGCGGGGAGAGGTTATGGAATGAGCAGTTCTTC,CASSLGGGTSGERLWNEQFF,TRBV7-9,TRBJ2-1,-,TRBD2
TGTGCCAGCAGTTACTCGAGAGGGGGATCTGGGGCCAACGTCCTGACTTTC,CASSYSRGGSGANVLTF,TRBV6-6,TRBJ2-6,-,-
TGTGCTAGTGGTTTGGTACGGACAGATAGCAATCAGCCCCAGCATTTT,CASGLVRTDSNQPQHF,TRBV12-5,TRBJ1-5,-,-
TGCAGTGCTAGAGACAGGCAAACCTCGGGGCAGTACTTC,CSARDRQTSGQYF,TRBV20-1,TRBJ2-7,-,-
TGTGCCAGCTCGCCCACAGGGAACACACACACCGGGGAGCTGTTTTTT,CASSPTGNTHTGELFF,TRBV18,TRBJ2-2,-,-
TGTGCCAGCAGCTTACTGGGACTAGATGGGAATGAGCAGTTCTTC,CASSLLGLDGNEQFF,TRBV7-3,TRBJ2-1,many,TRBD2
TGTGCCATCAGTGAAGGCAGGGACACTGAAGCTTTCTTT,CAISEGRDTEAFF,TRBV10-3,TRBJ1-1,many,-
TGTGCTAGCAGCTTAGCGAGCGGGGCCACCGGGGAGCTGTTTTTT,CASSLASGATGELFF,TRBV7-7,TRBJ2-2,many,TRBD2
TGTGCCAGCAGCTTAAGGAGGGAGACCCAGTACTTC,CASSLRRETQYF,TRBV7-9,TRBJ2-5,many,-
TGCAGTGCCTCGGACGTCTCTGGGGCCAACGTCCTGACTTTC,CSASDVSGANVLTF,TRBV20-1,TRBJ2-6,many,-
TGTGCCAGCAGCCACTCCCGGGGGGCTAGTAACACTGAAGCTTTCTTT,CASSHSRGASNTEAFF,TRBV7-9,TRBJ1-1,many,-
TGTGCCAGTAGTATAGCGGGAGGTGGCAATGAGCAGTTCTTC,CASSIAGGGNEQFF,TRBV19,TRBJ2-1,many,TRBD2
TGCAGTGCTAGACTAGCGGGAGGGCATGAGACCCAGTACTTC,CSARLAGGHETQYF,TRBV20-1,TRBJ2-5,-,TRBD2
TGTGCCAGCAGCCAAGTGCGGGGAGGGGCTAACTATGGCTACACCTTC,CASSQVRGGANYGYTF,TRBV3-1,TRBJ1-2,-,-
TGTGCCAGCAGCGGGCGGGGGGGGTTAGGGGAGACCCAGTACTTC,CASSGRGGLGETQYF,TRBV6-1,TRBJ2-5,many,TRBD2
TGTGCTAGTGGTTTGGTAACAGATACGCAGTATTTT,CASGLVTDTQYF,TRBV12-5,TRBJ2-3,few,-
TGCAGTGCTAGGGGACAGGGGAACGTCTTAAACACTGAAGCTTTCTTT,CSARGQGNVLNTEAFF,TRBV20-1,TRBJ1-1,few,TRBD1
TGCGCCAGCAGCCAAAGCCGGGACTACGAGCAGTACTTC,CASSQSRDYEQYF,TRBV4-1,TRBJ2-7,few,-
TGTGCCAGCAGTTTCCGTATGCCAGAATGGGGGCAGTTCTTC,CASSFRMPEWGQFF,TRBV27,TRBJ2-1,many,-
TGTGCCAGCTACCCTAGCGGCCCGGAGACCCAGTACTTC,CASYPSGPETQYF,TRBV7-9,TRBJ2-5,many,TRBD2
TGTGCCAGCAGTGAAACCGGGACAGGGTTCCAAGAGACCCAGTACTTC,CASSETGTGFQETQYF,TRBV6-1,TRBJ2-5,many,TRBD1
TGTGCCAGCAGTCGGACTCCACGGCCCTACGAGCAGTACTTC,CASSRTPRPYEQYF,TRBV6-2/TRBV6-3,TRBJ2-7,many,-